The sequence of this TCR beta chain was determined in a study of identical twins. General study results and limits: Compared with models, monozygotic twins showed more out-of-frame TCR alpha sharing. Memory repertoires lacked the insertion deficit that abundant cord blood beta clonotypes showed. Sharing of beta out-of-frame sequences by twins showed a weaker excess.

This clonotype was counted only a few times. The target antigen is unknown. One entry per CDR3 protein, called by TCRdb with MiXCR from the 5' RACE reads. The table records 350,000 to 600,000 distinct CDR3 sequences, approximately 14% of them present only once. The sample was also reused in another study, on yellow fever vaccine responses in identical twins. From that study: Twins reportedly had a vaccine T cell response that seemed partly convergent, partly personalized.

Material: CD4+ T cells sorted from blood. The TCR was taken from a woman between 18 and 30 years old in good health.

As DNA, the CDR3 is TGTGCCAGCAGAGTGTCGGCCTACGAGCAGTACTTC. Residues: CASRVSAYEQYF. The chain has TRBV28 and TRBJ2-7, with D uncertain. Germline V gives CDR1 MDHEN, CDR2 SYDVKM. The CDR3 is 12 amino acids. Trimming removed 6 bases at V and 2 bases at J, with 8 bases between.